This paragraph reports one T cell receptor beta chain. In the same sample, other DNA sequences code for this CDR3. The source of the sample is a study of control samples from healthy donors and cancer patients. Using immunoSEQ multiplex PCR, the repertoire was profiled, and TCRdb retains in-frame clones only, with some absent. The sample has roughly 400,000 clones; 75% to 95% are singletons. This clonotype was sampled from a man aged 35-49 years with head and neck cancer. Sequences were obtained from PBMCs.

CDR3 in amino acids: CASSQDTYEQYF. The CDR3 DNA follows: TGTGCCAGCAGCCAAGATACCTACGAGCAGTACTTC. The chain carries TRBV3-1 (or the pseudogene TRBV3-2) and TRBJ2-7, with D uncertain. Germline-derived CDR1 and CDR2 are LGHDT and YNNKEL (reference sequence). V was cut by 0 bases and J by 2 bases, with 2 bases left in between. The CDR3 is 12 residues long.